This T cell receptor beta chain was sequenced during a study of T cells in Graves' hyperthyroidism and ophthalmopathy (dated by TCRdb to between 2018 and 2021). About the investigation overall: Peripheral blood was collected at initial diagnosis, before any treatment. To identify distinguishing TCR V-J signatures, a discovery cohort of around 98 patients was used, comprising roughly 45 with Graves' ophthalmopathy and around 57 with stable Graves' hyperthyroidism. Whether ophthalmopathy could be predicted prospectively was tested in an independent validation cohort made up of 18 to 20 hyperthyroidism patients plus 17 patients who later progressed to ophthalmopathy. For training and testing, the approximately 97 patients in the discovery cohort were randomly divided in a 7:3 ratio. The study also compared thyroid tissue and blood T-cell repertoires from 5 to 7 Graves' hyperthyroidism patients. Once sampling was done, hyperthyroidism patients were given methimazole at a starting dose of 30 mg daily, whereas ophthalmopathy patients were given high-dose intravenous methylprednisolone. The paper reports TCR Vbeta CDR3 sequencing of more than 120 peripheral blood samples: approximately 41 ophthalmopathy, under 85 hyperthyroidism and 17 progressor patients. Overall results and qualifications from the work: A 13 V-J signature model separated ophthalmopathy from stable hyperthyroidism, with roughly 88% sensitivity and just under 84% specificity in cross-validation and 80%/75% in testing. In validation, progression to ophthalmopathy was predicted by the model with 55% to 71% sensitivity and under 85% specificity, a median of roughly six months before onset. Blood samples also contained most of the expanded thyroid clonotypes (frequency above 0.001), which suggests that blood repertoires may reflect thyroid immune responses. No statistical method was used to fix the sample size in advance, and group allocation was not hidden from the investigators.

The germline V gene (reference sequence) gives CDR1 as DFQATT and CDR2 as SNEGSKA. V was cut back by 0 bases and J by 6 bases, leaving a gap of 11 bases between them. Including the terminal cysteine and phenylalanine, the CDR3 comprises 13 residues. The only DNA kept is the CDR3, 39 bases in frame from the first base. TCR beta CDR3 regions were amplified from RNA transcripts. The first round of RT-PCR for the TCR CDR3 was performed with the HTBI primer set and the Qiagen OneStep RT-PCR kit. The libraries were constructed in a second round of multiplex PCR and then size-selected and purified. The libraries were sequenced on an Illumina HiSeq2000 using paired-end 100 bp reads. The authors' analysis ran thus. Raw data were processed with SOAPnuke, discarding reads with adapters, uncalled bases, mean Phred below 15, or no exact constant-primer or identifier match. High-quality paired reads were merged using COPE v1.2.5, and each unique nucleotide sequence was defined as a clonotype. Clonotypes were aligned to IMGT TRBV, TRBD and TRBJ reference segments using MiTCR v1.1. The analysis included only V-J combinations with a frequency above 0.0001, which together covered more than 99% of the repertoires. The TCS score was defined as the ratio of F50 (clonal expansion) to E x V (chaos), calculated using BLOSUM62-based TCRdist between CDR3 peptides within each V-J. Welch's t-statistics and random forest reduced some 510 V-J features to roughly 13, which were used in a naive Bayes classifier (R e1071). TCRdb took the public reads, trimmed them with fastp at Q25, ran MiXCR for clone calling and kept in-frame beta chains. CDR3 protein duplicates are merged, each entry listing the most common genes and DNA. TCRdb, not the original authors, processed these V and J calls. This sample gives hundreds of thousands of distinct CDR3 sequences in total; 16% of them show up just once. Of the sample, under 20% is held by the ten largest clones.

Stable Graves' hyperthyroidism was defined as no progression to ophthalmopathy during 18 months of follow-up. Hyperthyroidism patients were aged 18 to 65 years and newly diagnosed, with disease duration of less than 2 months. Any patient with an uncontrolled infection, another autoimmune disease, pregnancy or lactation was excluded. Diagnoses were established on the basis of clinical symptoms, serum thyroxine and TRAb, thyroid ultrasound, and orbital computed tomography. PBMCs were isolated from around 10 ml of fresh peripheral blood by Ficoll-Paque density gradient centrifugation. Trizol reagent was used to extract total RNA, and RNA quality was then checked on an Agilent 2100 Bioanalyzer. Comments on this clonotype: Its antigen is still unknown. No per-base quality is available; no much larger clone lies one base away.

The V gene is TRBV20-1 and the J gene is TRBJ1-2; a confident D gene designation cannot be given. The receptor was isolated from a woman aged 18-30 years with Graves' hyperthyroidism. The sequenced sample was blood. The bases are TGCAGTGCTAGAGATTTCAGGACCAATGGCTACACCTTC. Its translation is CSARDFRTNGYTF.